This T cell receptor (beta chain) emerged from a study of T cells in women clearing cervical HPV infection. Germline V gene sequence: CDR1 GTSNPN, CDR2 SVGIG (reference sequence). The CDR3 spans 11 residues. Study findings and constraints: Each sample's T-cell count was unknown, possibly confounding richness.

Generated by immunoSEQ multiplex PCR, the TCRdb table keeps only in-frame clones and is missing some. Its listing shows approximately 17,000 clones. About this clone: Its antigen remains unknown. The CDR3 extends 3 residues past the end of the read, so its final part is completed from the germline J gene.

This TCR derives from a woman aged 18 to 75 with a cervical HPV16 infection that either progressed to CIN3+ or cleared (not recorded which). Sample: blood buffy coat. The rearrangement uses TRBV30 and TRBJ1-2; possible D gene TRBD1, 6 bases. The sequenced part of the CDR3 DNA is TGTGCCTTGGACAGTGGCGGGGGC. It translates to CALDSGGG. The whole CDR3 reads CALDSGGGYTF.